Presented here are 16 T cell receptor beta chains from one specimen sequenced in a study of blood T cells in healthy people across ages. A second about 7 to 12 cycle PCR used barcoded and J-beta primers. TCRdb reprocessed the 5' RACE reads with MiXCR, giving one entry per CDR3 protein. The sample records roughly 2 million distinct CDR3 sequences, roughly 52% being singletons. Specimen: blood. Source of these receptors: a woman between 40 and 50 years old in good health.

This clonotype was seen more than once but under ten times. This chain connects TRBV7-2 to TRBJ2-1; D may match TRBD1 or TRBD2 (5 bases each). The V gene lost 5 bases and the J gene lost 7 bases, with 18 bases spanning the gap. The CDR3 has 15 amino acids. Germline-derived CDR1 and CDR2 are SGHTA and FQGNSA. CDR3 DNA sequence: TGTGCCAGCAGCCTCCCGGGACGGCCCTCGAATGAGCAGTTCTTC. It specifies CASSLPGRPSNEQFF.

This clonotype was recorded only once. The chain couples TRBV7-9 to TRBJ2-7, with D uncertain. Germline CDR1 and CDR2: SEHNR and FQNEAQ (reference sequence). This CDR3 region has 12 residues. Trimming removed 1 base at V and 6 bases at J, with 7 bases between. The CDR3 sequence: CASSLESREQYF. CDR3 nucleotide sequence: TGTGCCAGCAGCTTAGAGAGCCGCGAGCAGTACTTC.

A few counts support this clonotype. The chain links TRBV12-3 or TRBV12-4 to TRBJ2-1; no clear D gene. Deletions cut 1 base from V and 7 bases from J, with 11 bases between. The CDR3 is 14 residues long. CDR3: CASSLEAGMNEQFF. The CDR3 nucleotides are TGTGCCAGCAGTTTAGAGGCAGGAATGAATGAGCAGTTCTTC.

The V call is TRBV18, the J call TRBJ2-7; D assignment may be TRBD1 or TRBD2 (5 bases each). The J call is uncertain, as TRBJ2-5 better fits the DNA end. CDR1 KGHSH and CDR2 LQKENI come from the germline V gene. The length of the CDR3 is 14 residues. The CDR3 loop reads CASSPRLGEETQYF. DNA of the CDR3: TGTGCCAGCTCACCACGACTGGGGGAAGAGACCCAGTACTTC.

The J gene is TRBJ1-1, the V gene TRBV18, with 7 bases that match TRBD1. This CDR3 is built from 14 residues. Germline CDR1 KGHSH, CDR2 LQKENI. The junction had 7 bases not matched to a gene; V was cut back by 6 bases and J by 3 bases. This chain's CDR3 is CASSSQGQHTEAFF. In DNA, the CDR3 is TGTGCCAGCTCCTCCCAGGGACAGCACACTGAAGCTTTCTTT.

The chain employs TRBV12-3 or TRBV12-4 and TRBJ2-1; D possibly uses TRBD1 or TRBD2 (5 bases each). The CDR3 is made up of 17 amino acids. V was cut by 2 bases and J by 5 bases, with 19 bases left in between. The CDR3 DNA is TGTGCCAGCAGTTTAATAACCGGGACCCGGTTACACAATGAGCAGTTCTTC. The encoded protein is CASSLITGTRLHNEQFF.

This clonotype was observed a single time. The V call is TRBV6-1, the J call TRBJ1-1; D is possibly TRBD1 (5 bases). Germline loops: CDR1 MNHNS, CDR2 SASEGT. This CDR3 region has 15 residues. Deletions cut 3 bases from V and 1 base from J, with 12 bases between. CDR3 bases: TGTGCCAGCAGTGATGGGGGGGTTTCGAACACTGAAGCTTTCTTT. It translates to CASSDGGVSNTEAFF.

This clonotype was recorded once. The chain combines TRBV7-9 with TRBJ1-2, with a weak D call TRBD1 (6 bases). Germline CDR1 and CDR2: SEHNR and FQNEAQ (reference sequence). CDR3 size: 18 residues. Deletions cut 1 base from V and 5 bases from J, with 23 bases between. The CDR3 spells CASSLGSSSTGWVYGYTF. CDR3 DNA sequence: TGTGCCAGCAGCTTAGGTTCCAGCTCGACAGGCTGGGTGTATGGCTACACCTTC.

The chain is built from TRBV4-1 and TRBJ2-1; TRBD2 aligns across 9 bases. CDR3 length: 15 residues. Trimming took 7 bases from V and 5 from J; bases not matched to a gene: 9. In germline, CDR1 is MGHRA, CDR2 YSYEKL. CDR3 in DNA: TGCGCCAGCAAAGGGGCGGGGGGGATTAACAATGAGCAGTTCTTC. Translation gives CASKGAGGINNEQFF.

The chain couples TRBV4-2 to TRBJ1-6, with D possibly matching TRBD1 (5 bases). The V end lost 5 bases, the J end lost 8 bases, and 19 bases lay between the germline ends. The germline CDR1 and CDR2 sequences are LGHNA and YNFKEQ. The CDR3 totals 16 residues. CDR3 sequence (DNA): TGTGCCAGCAGCGCAGAGGAGACAGTCCCCGATTCACCCCTCCACTTT. This codes for CASSAEETVPDSPLHF.

This clonotype was seen a handful of times. The rearrangement uses TRBV10-3 and TRBJ2-1, with 8 bases matching TRBD2. The trim removed 4 bases at V and 4 bases at J, leaving 3 bases unmatched. This CDR3 region has 14 residues. Looked up from germline, CDR1 is ENHRY and CDR2 is SYGVKD. CDR3 sequence (DNA): TGTGCCATCAGTGTACTAGCGGAGTACAATGAGCAGTTCTTC. Encoded protein: CAISVLAEYNEQFF.

This clonotype was seen once. This chain links TRBV9 with TRBJ2-1, with no clear D. V was trimmed by 0 bases and J by 10 bases, leaving 11 bases between them. CDR1 is SGDLS, CDR2 YYNGEE, per germline. The CDR3 consists of 13 residues. CDR3 sequence reads: CASSVDTKGEQFF. The CDR3 DNA reads TGTGCCAGCAGCGTAGATACTAAAGGAGAGCAGTTCTTC.

This clonotype was found a few times. This chain joins TRBV28 and TRBJ1-1; a weak D match, TRBD1 (6 bases). Trimming pared 5 bases from V and 1 base from J, leaving 14 bases between. This CDR3 is 15 amino acids long. CDR1 is MDHEN, CDR2 SYDVKM, per germline. CDR3 region: CASSLGGAGNTEAFF. In DNA, the CDR3 is TGTGCCAGCAGTCTAGGGGGGGCCGGGAACACTGAAGCTTTCTTT.

This chain links TRBV6-5 with TRBJ1-6, with 8 bases lining up with TRBD1. This CDR3 is built from 14 residues. The J segment lost 8 bases and the V segment lost 7 bases, leaving 7 bases of the junction unmatched. Germline-derived CDR1 and CDR2 are MNHEY and SVGAGI. For the CDR3, the DNA is TGTGCCAGCAATAACGGACAGGGAGATTCACCCCTCCACTTT. Its protein is CASNNGQGDSPLHF.

The gene calls are TRBV25-1 and TRBJ2-1, with a possible D match to TRBD1 (6 bases). Germline CDR1 reads MGHDK; CDR2 reads SYGVNS. This CDR3 is 14 amino acids long. V was pared by 2 bases and J by 13 bases, with 18 bases between. CDR3 in amino acids: CASSEQGLDGTQFF. Here the CDR3 DNA reads TGTGCCAGCAGTGAACAGGGGCTTGATGGGACCCAGTTCTTC.

J is TRBJ2-7 and V is TRBV6-6; D is unclear. The CDR3 is 15 residues long. Germline CDR1 MNHNY, CDR2 SVGAGI (reference sequence). With 2 bases removed from V and 4 bases from J, the gap between germline ends came to 15 bases. The CDR3: CASSYGQKTIYEQYF. The CDR3 bases are TGTGCCAGCAGTTACGGGCAGAAAACTATTTACGAGCAGTACTTC.